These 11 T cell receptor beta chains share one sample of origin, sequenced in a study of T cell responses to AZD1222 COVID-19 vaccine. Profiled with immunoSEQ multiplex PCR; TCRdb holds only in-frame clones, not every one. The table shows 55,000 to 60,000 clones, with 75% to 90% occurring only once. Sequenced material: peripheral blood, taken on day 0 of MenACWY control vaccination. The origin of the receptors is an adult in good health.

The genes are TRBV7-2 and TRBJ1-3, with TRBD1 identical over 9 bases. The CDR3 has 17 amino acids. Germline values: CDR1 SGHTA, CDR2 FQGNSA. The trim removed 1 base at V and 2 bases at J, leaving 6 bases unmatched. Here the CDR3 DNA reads TGTGCCAGCAGCTTAGTAACAGGGGGCATAGCTGGAAACACCATATATTTT. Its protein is CASSLVTGGIAGNTIYF.

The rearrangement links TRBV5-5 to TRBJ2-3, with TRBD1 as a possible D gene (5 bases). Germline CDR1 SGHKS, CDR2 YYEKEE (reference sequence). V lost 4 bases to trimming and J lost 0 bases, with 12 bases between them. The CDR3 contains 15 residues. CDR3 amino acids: CASSAGPGSTDTQYF. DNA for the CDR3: TGTGCCAGCAGCGCTGGTCCAGGGAGCACAGATACGCAGTATTTT.

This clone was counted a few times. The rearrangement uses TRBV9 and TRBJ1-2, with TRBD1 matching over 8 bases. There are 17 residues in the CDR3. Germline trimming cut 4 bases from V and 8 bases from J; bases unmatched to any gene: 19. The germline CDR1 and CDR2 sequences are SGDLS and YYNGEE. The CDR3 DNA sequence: TGTGCCAGCAGCCCTTTACTATTCGGACAGGGTCATGCGGGCTACACCTTC. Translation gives CASSPLLFGQGHAGYTF.

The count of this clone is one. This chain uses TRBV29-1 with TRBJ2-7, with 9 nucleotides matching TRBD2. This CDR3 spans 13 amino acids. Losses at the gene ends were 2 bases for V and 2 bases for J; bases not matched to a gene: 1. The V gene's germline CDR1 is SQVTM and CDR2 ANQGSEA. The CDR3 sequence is CSVEIAGAYEQYF. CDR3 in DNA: TGCAGCGTTGAAATAGCGGGAGCCTACGAGCAGTACTTC.

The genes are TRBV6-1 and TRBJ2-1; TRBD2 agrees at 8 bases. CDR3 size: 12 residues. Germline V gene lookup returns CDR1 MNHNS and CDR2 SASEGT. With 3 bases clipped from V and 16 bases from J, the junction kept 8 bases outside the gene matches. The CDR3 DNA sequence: TGTGCCAGCAGTGAGGTCGGGAGGGCTCAATTCTTC. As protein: CASSEVGRAQFF.

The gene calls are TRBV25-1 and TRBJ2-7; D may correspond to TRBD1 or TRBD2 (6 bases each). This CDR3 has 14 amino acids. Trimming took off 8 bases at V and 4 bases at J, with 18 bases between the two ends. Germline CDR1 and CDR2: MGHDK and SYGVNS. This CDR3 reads CASQEGVPSYEQYF. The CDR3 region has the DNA TGTGCCAGCCAGGAGGGGGTCCCATCATACGAGCAGTACTTC.

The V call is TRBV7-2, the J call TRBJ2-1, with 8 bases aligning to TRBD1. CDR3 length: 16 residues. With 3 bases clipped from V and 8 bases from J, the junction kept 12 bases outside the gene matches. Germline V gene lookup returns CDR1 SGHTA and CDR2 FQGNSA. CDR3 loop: CASSFWYTGGIHEQFF. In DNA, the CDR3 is TGTGCCAGCAGCTTTTGGTATACAGGGGGTATCCATGAGCAGTTCTTC.

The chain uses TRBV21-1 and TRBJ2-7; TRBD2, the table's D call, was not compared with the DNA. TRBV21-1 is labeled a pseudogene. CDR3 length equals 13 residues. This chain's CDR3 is CASSPTRYYEQYF. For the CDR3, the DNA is TGTGCCAGCAGCCCGACTAGATACTACGAGCAGTACTTC.

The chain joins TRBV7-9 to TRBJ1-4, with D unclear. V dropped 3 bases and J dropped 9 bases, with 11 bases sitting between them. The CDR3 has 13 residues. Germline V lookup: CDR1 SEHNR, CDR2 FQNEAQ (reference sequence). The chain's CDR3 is CASSFGLSKKLFF. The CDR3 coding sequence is TGTGCCAGCAGCTTTGGACTATCTAAAAAACTGTTTTTT.

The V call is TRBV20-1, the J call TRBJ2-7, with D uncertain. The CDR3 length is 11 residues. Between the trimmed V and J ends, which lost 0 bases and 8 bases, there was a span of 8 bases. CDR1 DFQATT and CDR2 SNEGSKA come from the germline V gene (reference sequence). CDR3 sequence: CSARDRLKQYF. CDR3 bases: TGCAGTGCTAGAGACAGGCTAAAGCAGTACTTC.

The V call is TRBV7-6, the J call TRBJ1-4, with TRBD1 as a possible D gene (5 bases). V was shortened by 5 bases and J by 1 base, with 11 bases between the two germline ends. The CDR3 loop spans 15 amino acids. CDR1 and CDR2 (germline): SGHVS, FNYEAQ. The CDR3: CASSPMQGTNEKLFF. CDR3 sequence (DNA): TGTGCCAGCAGCCCCATGCAGGGAACTAATGAAAAACTGTTTTTT.